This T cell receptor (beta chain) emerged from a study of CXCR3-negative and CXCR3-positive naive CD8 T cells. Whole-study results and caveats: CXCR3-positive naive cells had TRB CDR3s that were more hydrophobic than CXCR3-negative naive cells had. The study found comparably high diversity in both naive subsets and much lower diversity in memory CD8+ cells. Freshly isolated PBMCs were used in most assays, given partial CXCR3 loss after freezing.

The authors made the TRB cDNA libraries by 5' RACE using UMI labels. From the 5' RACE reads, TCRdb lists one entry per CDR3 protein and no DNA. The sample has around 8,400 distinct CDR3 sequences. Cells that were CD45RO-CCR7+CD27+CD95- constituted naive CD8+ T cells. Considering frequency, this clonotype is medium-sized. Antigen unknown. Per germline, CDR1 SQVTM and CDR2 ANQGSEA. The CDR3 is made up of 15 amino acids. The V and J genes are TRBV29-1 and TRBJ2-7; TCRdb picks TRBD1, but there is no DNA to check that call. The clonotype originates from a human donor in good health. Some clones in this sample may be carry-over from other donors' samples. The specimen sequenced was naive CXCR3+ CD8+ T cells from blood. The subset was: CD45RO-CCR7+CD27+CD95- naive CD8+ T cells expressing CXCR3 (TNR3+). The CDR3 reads CSVEPGTGGGYEQYF.